The 28 T cell receptor beta chains presented below share a single source sample, sequenced in a study of OX40 agonist ivuxolimab in advanced cancers. Produced via immunoSEQ multiplex PCR; TCRdb's table is partial and in-frame only. The data show around 71,000 clones, under 80% seen once. Specimen: CD4+ or CD8+ T cells sorted from blood, collected in a trial of the OX40 agonist ivuxolimab. These receptors came from an adult with an advanced solid tumor such as melanoma, head and neck, liver or kidney cancer.

The rearrangement uses TRBV2 and TRBJ1-5, with TRBD1 as a possible D gene (6 bases). The CDR3 consists of 15 residues. Germline CDR1 is SNHLY and CDR2 is FYNNEI. The V gene lost 4 bases and the J gene lost 5 bases, with 15 bases spanning the gap. CDR3: CASSGQGREDQPQHF. The DNA of the CDR3 is TGTGCCAGCAGTGGTCAGGGGCGCGAGGATCAGCCCCAGCATTTT.

The chain is built from TRBV5-8 and TRBJ2-5; D remains ambiguous. Germline V gene data show CDR1 as SGHTS and CDR2 as YDEGEE. V was pared by 5 bases and J by 7 bases, with 9 bases between. CDR3 length equals 11 residues. CDR3 in amino acids: CASSISGTQYF. CDR3 DNA sequence: TGTGCCAGCAGTATCAGTGGGACCCAGTACTTC.

The chain uses TRBV28 and TRBJ2-7; TRBD2 aligns across 15 bases. After removal of 5 bases from V and 7 bases from J, the junction contained 6 bases not matched to a gene. Germline CDR1 MDHEN, CDR2 SYDVKM. This CDR3 has 15 amino acids. The CDR3 DNA follows: TGTGCCAGCAGTCCCTGGACTAGCGGGAGGGGGGAGCAGTACTTC. It translates to CASSPWTSGRGEQYF.

The chain is built from TRBV2 and TRBJ2-7, with 12 bases matching TRBD2. Trimming took 4 bases from V and 4 from J; bases not matched to a gene: 2. Germline CDR1 reads SNHLY; CDR2 reads FYNNEI. The CDR3 contains 14 residues. This CDR3 is CASSATSGSYEQYF. Here the CDR3 DNA reads TGTGCCAGCAGTGCGACTAGCGGGAGTTACGAGCAGTACTTC.

The V and J genes are TRBV7-2 and TRBJ1-5; D call uncertain. The CDR3 contains 14 residues. The V end was cut by 0 bases, the J end by 2 bases, with 5 bases between. Germline V gives CDR1 SGHTA, CDR2 FQGNSA. CDR3 sequence: CASSLAIRNQPQHF. CDR3 sequence (DNA): TGTGCCAGCAGCTTAGCGATTCGCAATCAGCCCCAGCATTTT.

As concerns this clone: Different DNA sequences within this sample yield the same CDR3. The CDR3 loop reads CASSGGQTYEQYF. DNA for the CDR3: TGCGCCAGCAGCGGCGGACAGACCTACGAGCAGTACTTC. The chain combines TRBV5-1 with TRBJ2-7, with D maybe TRBD1 (6 bases). The V and J ends lost 4 bases and 2 bases respectively, with 10 bases between them. Germline loops: CDR1 SGHRS, CDR2 YFSETQ. The CDR3 covers 13 residues.

This clone was observed a few times. This sequence joins TRBV5-1 and TRBJ2-2, with D perhaps matching TRBD1 (6 bases). The germline V gene has CDR1 SGHRS and CDR2 YFSETQ. V dropped 0 bases and J dropped 4 bases, with 7 bases sitting between them. This CDR3 region has 14 residues. The CDR3 loop reads CASSLGDITGELFF. For the CDR3, the DNA is TGCGCCAGCAGCTTGGGGGACATCACCGGGGAGCTGTTTTTT.

This clone was found once. This rearrangement joins TRBV2 to TRBJ2-1; D possibly corresponds to TRBD1 (6 bases). This CDR3 is built from 13 residues. Trimming left V 8 bases short and J 5 bases short, with 13 bases between. CDR1 is SNHLY and CDR2 is FYNNEI in the germline V gene. CDR3 amino acids: CASSGQFHNEQFF. DNA of the CDR3: TGTGCCAGCTCCGGACAGTTCCACAATGAGCAGTTCTTC.

This sequence joins TRBV7-8 and TRBJ2-7; D call uncertain. Germline V gene lookup returns CDR1 SGHVS and CDR2 FQNEAQ. Between the trimmed V and J ends, which lost 1 base and 4 bases, there was a span of 5 bases. CDR3 length: 12 amino acids. The CDR3 coding sequence is TGTGCCAGCAGCTTAGGAAGATACGAGCAGTACTTC. Protein product: CASSLGRYEQYF. Together with reference TRBV7-8 and TRBJ2-7, the CDR3 gives the full variable domain: GAGVSQSPRYKVAKRGQDVALRCDPISGHVSLFWYQQALGQGPEFLTYFQNEAQLDKSGLPSDRFFAERPEGSVSTLKIQRTQQEDSAVYLCASSLGRYEQYFGPGTRLTVT.

This clone appeared a few times. This chain uses TRBV7-2 with TRBJ1-5; D is ambiguous. Germline CDR1 is SGHTA and CDR2 is FQGNSA. V was cut by 6 bases and J by 2 bases, with 14 bases left in between. This CDR3 comprises 15 residues. This CDR3 is CASRLGKGGNQPQHF. DNA for the CDR3: TGTGCCAGCAGACTCGGAAAAGGTGGCAATCAGCCCCAGCATTTT.

This chain links TRBV7-9 with TRBJ1-2, with D possibly being TRBD1 (6 bases). Deletions cut 3 bases from V and 8 bases from J, with 10 bases between. Germline lookup yields CDR1 SEHNR and CDR2 FQNEAQ (reference sequence). The CDR3 totals 12 residues. The CDR3 loop reads CASSFPGGGYTF. In DNA form, the CDR3 reads TGTGCCAGCAGCTTCCCTGGGGGCGGCTACACCTTC.

The chain is built from TRBV5-6 and TRBJ2-5, with 10 nucleotides matching TRBD1. The V gene's germline CDR1 is SGHDT and CDR2 YYEEEE. The CDR3 is 16 amino acids. Unmatched junction bases numbered 14, after V lost 4 bases and J lost 8 bases. CDR3 region: CASSHPTRTGGRTQYF. The CDR3 DNA reads as TGTGCCAGCAGCCACCCTACTCGGACAGGGGGTCGAACCCAGTACTTC.

The chain uses TRBV10-1 and TRBJ1-1; D gene uncertain. CDR1 and CDR2 from the germline V gene are WNHNN and SYGVQD (reference sequence). V lost 6 bases to trimming and J lost 5 bases, with 13 bases between them. The CDR3 runs 13 residues. This CDR3 reads CASRAGGETEAFF. The CDR3 DNA is TGCGCCAGCAGGGCAGGAGGAGAAACTGAAGCTTTCTTT.

The chain joins TRBV7-2 to TRBJ2-3, with 8 bases that match TRBD2. The length of the CDR3 is 14 residues. Germline loops: CDR1 SGHTA, CDR2 FQGNSA. J gave up 2 bases and V 5 bases, and 3 bases lay outside the gene matches. CDR3 coding DNA: TGTGCCAGCAGCCCTGGACTAGCCACAGATACGCAGTATTTT. This translates into CASSPGLATDTQYF.

The chain links TRBV28 to TRBJ1-6; maybe TRBD1 (5 bases). V was trimmed by 6 bases and J by 9 bases, leaving 24 bases between them. The length of the CDR3 is 17 residues. Germline values: CDR1 MDHEN, CDR2 SYDVKM. The CDR3 DNA reads TGTGCCAGCAGCCCGGGGGGGATCCCAATATGGGGTTCACCCCTCCACTTT. Translated, it gives CASSPGGIPIWGSPLHF.

The V call is TRBV11-3, the J call TRBJ2-3, with TRBD2 matching 8 bases. With V trimmed by 1 base and J by 2 bases, 2 bases remained unmatched. The CDR3 totals 15 residues. Germline V CDR1 and CDR2: SGHNT, YENEEA. This CDR3 reads CASSLGGLDTDTQYF. The CDR3 nucleotides are TGTGCCAGCAGCTTAGGGGGACTAGACACAGATACGCAGTATTTT.

The V and J genes are TRBV11-3 and TRBJ2-3; tentatively, D is TRBD2 (6 bases). Trimming pared 1 base from V and 0 bases from J, leaving 14 bases between. Germline CDR1 is SGHNT and CDR2 is YENEEA. The CDR3 contains 17 residues. The CDR3 loop is CASSLGLVGGSTDTQYF. As DNA, the CDR3 is TGTGCCAGCAGCTTAGGGTTGGTCGGGGGAAGCACAGATACGCAGTATTTT.

This sequence joins TRBV7-8 and TRBJ2-6; TRBD1 matches 7 bases. The CDR3 is 18 amino acids. In germline, CDR1 is SGHVS, CDR2 FQNEAQ. The ends lost 1 base at V and 3 bases at J; junction bases unmatched: 9. CDR3 sequence reads: CASSLVGQALGGANVLTF. The CDR3 DNA reads as TGTGCCAGCAGCTTAGTAGGACAGGCATTAGGTGGGGCCAACGTCCTGACTTTC. Full variable domain (missing parts from reference TRBV7-8 and TRBJ2-6): GAGVSQSPRYKVAKRGQDVALRCDPISGHVSLFWYQQALGQGPEFLTYFQNEAQLDKSGLPSDRFFAERPEGSVSTLKIQRTQQEDSAVYLCASSLVGQALGGANVLTFGAGSRLTVL.

The rearrangement uses TRBV6-6 and TRBJ1-5; 7 bases line up with TRBD1. The CDR3 is 15 residues long. CDR1 MNHNY and CDR2 SVGAGI come from the germline V gene (reference sequence). With 8 bases clipped from V and 6 bases from J, the junction kept 13 bases outside the gene matches. CDR3 coding DNA: TGTGCCAGCCTGAAAGCAGGGGGTAGGAGTCAGCCCCAGCATTTT. Its protein product is CASLKAGGRSQPQHF.

The V gene is TRBV9, the J gene TRBJ1-2, with D tentatively TRBD1 (5 bases). V lost 0 bases to trimming and J lost 7 bases, with 10 bases between them. The CDR3 extends over 13 amino acids. Germline V gene data show CDR1 as SGDLS and CDR2 as YYNGEE. For the CDR3, the DNA is TGTGCCAGCAGCGTAGGAGGGGTTGCTGGCTACACCTTC. It is translated as CASSVGGVAGYTF.

Here the CDR3 reads CASGGILSTNEKLFF. The DNA of the CDR3 is TGTGCCAGTGGGGGTATTCTTTCAACTAATGAAAAACTGTTTTTT. The rearrangement links TRBV2 to TRBJ1-4, with D tentatively TRBD1 (5 bases). Trimming cost V 9 bases and J 0 bases, with 14 bases left between them. The CDR3 is 15 amino acids. CDR1 SNHLY and CDR2 FYNNEI come from the germline V gene.

This rearrangement joins TRBV7-9 to TRBJ2-2; D uncertain. Trimming took off 7 bases at V and 8 bases at J, with 29 bases between the two ends. The germline CDR1 and CDR2 sequences are SEHNR and FQNEAQ (reference sequence). The CDR3 spans 18 residues. CDR3 nucleotide sequence: TGTGCCAGCACCTCACTACCGACCCCGAACCGTTCAGGTGGGGAGCTGTTTTTT. It yields the protein CASTSLPTPNRSGGELFF.

The genes are TRBV6-5 and TRBJ2-7; 8 positions agree with TRBD1. Germline CDR1 reads MNHEY; CDR2 reads SVGAGI. The CDR3 length is 15 residues. V was pared by 0 bases and J by 3 bases, with 4 bases of the junction left unmatched. The CDR3 reads CASSYSPGGGYEQYF. In DNA, the CDR3 is TGTGCCAGCAGTTACTCGCCAGGGGGCGGCTACGAGCAGTACTTC.

This chain links TRBV11-2 with TRBJ2-3, with D tentatively TRBD2 (6 bases). Trimming took off 1 base at V and 6 bases at J, with 14 bases between the two ends. The CDR3 consists of 15 residues. Germline CDR1 is SGHAT and CDR2 is FQNNGV. DNA of the CDR3: TGTGCCAGCAGCTTAGTGGGGGGAGGTACGGATACGCAGTATTTT. Translated: CASSLVGGGTDTQYF. The full variable domain, completed using reference TRBV11-2 and TRBJ2-3, is EAGVAQSPRYKIIEKRQSVAFWCNPISGHATLYWYQQILGQGPKLLIQFQNNGVVDDSQLPKDRFSAERLKGVDSTLKIQPAKLEDSAVYLCASSLVGGGTDTQYFGPGTRLTVL.

The CDR3 sequence: CASSPRGTGGFNEKLFF. The CDR3 DNA is TGTGCCAGCAGCCCCCGGGGAACAGGGGGTTTTAATGAAAAACTGTTTTTT. The chain joins TRBV28 to TRBJ1-4; 8 nucleotides agree with TRBD1. With 6 bases clipped from V and 4 bases from J, the junction kept 13 bases outside the gene matches. Germline V CDR1 and CDR2: MDHEN, SYDVKM. This CDR3 has 17 residues.

The genes are TRBV19 and TRBJ2-1; TRBD2 is a possible D gene (6 bases). CDR1 and CDR2 (germline): LNHDA, SQIVND (reference sequence). CDR3 length: 15 amino acids. V lost 4 bases and J 10 bases, leaving 20 bases between the germline ends. The CDR3 spells CASSTFSSGYREQFF. The CDR3 region has the DNA TGTGCCAGTAGTACCTTCTCCAGCGGGTATCGGGAGCAGTTCTTC.

This clone was seen only once. V gene TRBV7-8 combines with J gene TRBJ2-5, with D tentatively TRBD2 (5 bases). Trimming left V 5 bases short and J 4 bases short, with 14 bases between. Germline V CDR1 and CDR2: SGHVS, FQNEAQ. The CDR3 runs 14 residues. The DNA of the CDR3 is TGTGCCAGCAGCCAACTAGGAGAGCTAGAGACCCAGTACTTC. Protein product: CASSQLGELETQYF.

This clone showed up just a few times. This rearrangement joins TRBV6-1 to TRBJ1-1; no firm D call. The germline CDR1 and CDR2 sequences are MNHNS and SASEGT. Between the trimmed V and J ends, which lost 4 bases and 4 bases, there was a span of 19 bases. The CDR3 consists of 16 residues. The CDR3 protein is CASSAVSGGIGTEAFF. CDR3 DNA sequence: TGTGCCAGCAGTGCCGTTTCGGGAGGGATTGGCACTGAAGCTTTCTTT.